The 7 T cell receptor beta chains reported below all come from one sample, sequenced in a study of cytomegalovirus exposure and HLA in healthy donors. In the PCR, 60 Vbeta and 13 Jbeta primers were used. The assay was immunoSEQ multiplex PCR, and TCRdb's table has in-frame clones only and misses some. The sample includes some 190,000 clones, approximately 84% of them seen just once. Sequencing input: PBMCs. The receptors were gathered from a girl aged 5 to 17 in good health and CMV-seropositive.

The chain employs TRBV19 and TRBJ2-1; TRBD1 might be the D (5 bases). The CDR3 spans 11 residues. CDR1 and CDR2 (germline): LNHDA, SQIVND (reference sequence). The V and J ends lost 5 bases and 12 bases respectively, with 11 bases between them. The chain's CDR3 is CASSGAVVQFF. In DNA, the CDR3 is TGTGCCAGTAGTGGGGCTGTGGTGCAGTTCTTC.

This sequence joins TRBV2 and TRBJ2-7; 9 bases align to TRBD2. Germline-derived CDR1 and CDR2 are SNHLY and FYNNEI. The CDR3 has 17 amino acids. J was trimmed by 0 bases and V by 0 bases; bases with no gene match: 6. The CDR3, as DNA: TGTGCCAGCAGTGAAGCGGGGACTAGCCTCAGCTCCTACGAGCAGTACTTC. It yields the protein CASSEAGTSLSSYEQYF.

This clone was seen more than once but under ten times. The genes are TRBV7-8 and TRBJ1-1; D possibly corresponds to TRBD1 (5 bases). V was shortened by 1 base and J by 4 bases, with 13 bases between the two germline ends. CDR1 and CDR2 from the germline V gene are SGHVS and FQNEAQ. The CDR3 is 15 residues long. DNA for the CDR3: TGTGCCAGCAGCTTAGGGTGGCAGGGAGGCACTGAAGCTTTCTTT. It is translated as CASSLGWQGGTEAFF.

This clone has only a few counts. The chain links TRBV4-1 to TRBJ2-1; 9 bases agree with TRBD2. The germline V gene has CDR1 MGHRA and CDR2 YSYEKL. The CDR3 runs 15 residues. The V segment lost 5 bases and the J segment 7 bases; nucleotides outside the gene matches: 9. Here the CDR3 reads CASSKAGLAGNEQFF. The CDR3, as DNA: TGCGCCAGCAGCAAGGCGGGACTAGCTGGGAATGAGCAGTTCTTC.

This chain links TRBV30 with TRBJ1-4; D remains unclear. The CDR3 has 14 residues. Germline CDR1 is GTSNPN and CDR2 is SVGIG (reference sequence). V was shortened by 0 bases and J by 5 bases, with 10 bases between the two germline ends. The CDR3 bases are TGTGCCTGGAGTGTGAGGGCAAAAAATGAAAAACTGTTTTTT. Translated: CAWSVRAKNEKLFF.

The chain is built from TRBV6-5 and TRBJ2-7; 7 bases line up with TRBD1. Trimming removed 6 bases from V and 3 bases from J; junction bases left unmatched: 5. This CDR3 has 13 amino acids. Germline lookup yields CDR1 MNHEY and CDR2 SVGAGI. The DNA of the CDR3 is TGTGCCAGCAGGAACAGGGGTTTCTACGAGCAGTACTTC. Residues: CASRNRGFYEQYF.

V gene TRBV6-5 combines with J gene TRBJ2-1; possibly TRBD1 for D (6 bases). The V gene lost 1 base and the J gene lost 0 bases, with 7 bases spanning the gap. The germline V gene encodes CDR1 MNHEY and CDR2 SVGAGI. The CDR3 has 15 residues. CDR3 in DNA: TGTGCCAGCAGTTACTTGGGGGCCTCCTACAATGAGCAGTTCTTC. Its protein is CASSYLGASYNEQFF.